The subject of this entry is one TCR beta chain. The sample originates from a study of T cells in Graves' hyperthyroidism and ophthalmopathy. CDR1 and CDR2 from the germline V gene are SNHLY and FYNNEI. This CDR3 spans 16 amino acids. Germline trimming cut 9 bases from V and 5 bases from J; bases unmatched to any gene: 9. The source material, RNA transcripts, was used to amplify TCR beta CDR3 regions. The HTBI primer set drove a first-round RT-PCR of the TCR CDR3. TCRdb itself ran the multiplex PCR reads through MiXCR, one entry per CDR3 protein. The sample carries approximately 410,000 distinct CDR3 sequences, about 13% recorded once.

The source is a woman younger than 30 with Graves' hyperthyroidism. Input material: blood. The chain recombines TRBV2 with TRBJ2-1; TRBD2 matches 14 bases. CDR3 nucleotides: TGTGCCAGTCTTCTAAGGACTAGCGGGAGGAACAATGAGCAGTTCTTC. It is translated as CASLLRTSGRNNEQFF.